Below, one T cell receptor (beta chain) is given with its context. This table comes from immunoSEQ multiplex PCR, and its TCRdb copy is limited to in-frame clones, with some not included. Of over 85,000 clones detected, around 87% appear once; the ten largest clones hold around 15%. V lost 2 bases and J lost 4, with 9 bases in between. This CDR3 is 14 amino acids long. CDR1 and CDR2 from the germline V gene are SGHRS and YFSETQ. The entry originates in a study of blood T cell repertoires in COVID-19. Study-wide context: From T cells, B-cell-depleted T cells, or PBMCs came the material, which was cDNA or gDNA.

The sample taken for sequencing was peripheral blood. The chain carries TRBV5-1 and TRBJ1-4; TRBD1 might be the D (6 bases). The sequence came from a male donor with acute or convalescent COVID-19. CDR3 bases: TGCGCCAGCAGCTTAGGCAGGGGTAATGAAAAACTGTTTTTT. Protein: CASSLGRGNEKLFF.